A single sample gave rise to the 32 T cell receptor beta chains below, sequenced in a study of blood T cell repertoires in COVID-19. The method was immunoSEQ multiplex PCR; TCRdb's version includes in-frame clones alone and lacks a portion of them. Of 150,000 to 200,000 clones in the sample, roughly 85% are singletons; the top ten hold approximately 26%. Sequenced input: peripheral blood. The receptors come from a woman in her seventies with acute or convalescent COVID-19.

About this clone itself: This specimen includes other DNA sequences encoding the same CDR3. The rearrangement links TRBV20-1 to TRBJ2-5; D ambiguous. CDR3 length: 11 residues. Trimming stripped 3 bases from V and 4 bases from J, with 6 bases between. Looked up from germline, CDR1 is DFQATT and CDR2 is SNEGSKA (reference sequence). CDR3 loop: CSASSGETQYF. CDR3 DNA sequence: TGCAGTGCTAGCTCGGGAGAGACCCAGTACTTC.

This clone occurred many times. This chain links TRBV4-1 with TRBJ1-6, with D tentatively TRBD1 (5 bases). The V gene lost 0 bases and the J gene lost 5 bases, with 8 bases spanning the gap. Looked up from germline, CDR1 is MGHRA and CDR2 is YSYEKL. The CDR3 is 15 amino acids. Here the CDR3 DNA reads TGCGCCAGCAGCCAAGACGCACAGGATAATTCACCCCTCCACTTT. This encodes CASSQDAQDNSPLHF.

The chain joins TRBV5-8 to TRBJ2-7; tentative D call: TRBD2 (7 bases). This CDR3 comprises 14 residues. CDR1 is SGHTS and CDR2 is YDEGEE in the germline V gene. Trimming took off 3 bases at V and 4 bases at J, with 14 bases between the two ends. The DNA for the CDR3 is TGTGCCAGCAGCTGGGGGGGGGCAATTTACGAGCAGTACTTC. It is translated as CASSWGGAIYEQYF. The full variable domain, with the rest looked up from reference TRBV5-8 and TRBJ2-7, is EAGVTQSPTHLIKTRGQQATLRCSPISGHTSVYWYQQALGLGLQFLLWYDEGEERNRGNFPPRFSGRQFPNYSSELNVNALELEDSALYLCASSWGGAIYEQYFGPGTRLTVT.

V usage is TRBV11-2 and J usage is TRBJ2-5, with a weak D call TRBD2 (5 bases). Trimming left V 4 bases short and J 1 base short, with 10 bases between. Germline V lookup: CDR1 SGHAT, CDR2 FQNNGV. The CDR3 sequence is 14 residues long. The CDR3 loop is CASSSERAQETQYF. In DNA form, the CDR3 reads TGTGCCAGCAGCTCCGAGAGGGCCCAAGAGACCCAGTACTTC.

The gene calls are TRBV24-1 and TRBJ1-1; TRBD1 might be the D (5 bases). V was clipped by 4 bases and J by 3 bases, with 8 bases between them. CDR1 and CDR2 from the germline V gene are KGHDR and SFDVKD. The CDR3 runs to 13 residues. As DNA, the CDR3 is TGTGCCACCAGTGACATCAGGGACACTGAAGCTTTCTTT. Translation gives CATSDIRDTEAFF.

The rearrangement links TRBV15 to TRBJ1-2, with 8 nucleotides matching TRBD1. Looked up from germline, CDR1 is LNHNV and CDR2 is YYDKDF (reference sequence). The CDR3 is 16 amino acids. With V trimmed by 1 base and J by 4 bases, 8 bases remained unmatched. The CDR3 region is CATSRGAGQAFYGYTF. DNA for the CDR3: TGTGCCACCAGCAGAGGGGCGGGACAGGCGTTCTATGGCTACACCTTC.

CDR3 amino acids: CASSQDRYYEQYF. Here the CDR3 DNA reads TGCGCCAGCAGCCAAGATCGGTACTACGAGCAGTACTTC. V gene TRBV4-1 combines with J gene TRBJ2-7; D is unresolved. The CDR3 totals 13 residues. V was shortened by 0 bases and J by 3 bases, with 6 bases between the two germline ends. Per the germline V gene, CDR1 is MGHRA and CDR2 is YSYEKL.

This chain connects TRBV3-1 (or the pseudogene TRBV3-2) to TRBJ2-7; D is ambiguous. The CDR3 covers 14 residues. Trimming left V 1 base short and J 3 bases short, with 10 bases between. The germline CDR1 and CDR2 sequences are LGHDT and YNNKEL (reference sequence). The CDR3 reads CASSQGGTRYEQYF. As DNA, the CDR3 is TGTGCCAGCAGCCAAGGAGGAACGCGCTACGAGCAGTACTTC.

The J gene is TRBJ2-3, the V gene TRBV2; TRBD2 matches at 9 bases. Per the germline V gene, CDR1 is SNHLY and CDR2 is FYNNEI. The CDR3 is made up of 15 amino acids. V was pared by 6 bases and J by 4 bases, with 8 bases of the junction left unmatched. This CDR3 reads CASRILAGPSDTQYF. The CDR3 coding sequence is TGTGCCAGCAGAATTCTAGCGGGACCCTCAGATACGCAGTATTTT.

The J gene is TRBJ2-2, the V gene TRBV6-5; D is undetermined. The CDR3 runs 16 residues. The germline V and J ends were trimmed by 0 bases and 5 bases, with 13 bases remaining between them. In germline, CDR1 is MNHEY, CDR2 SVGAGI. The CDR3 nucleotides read TGTGCCAGCAGTTACTCGCGCCAGAGAGGAACCGGGGAGCTGTTTTTT. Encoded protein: CASSYSRQRGTGELFF.

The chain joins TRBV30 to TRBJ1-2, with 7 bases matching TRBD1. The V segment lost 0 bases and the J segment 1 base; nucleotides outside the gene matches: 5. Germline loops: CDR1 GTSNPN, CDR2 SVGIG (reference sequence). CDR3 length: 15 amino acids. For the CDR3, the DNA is TGTGCCTGGAGTGTACAGGGGTTAGTTAACTATGGCTACACCTTC. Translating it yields CAWSVQGLVNYGYTF. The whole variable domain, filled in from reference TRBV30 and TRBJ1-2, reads SQTIHQWPATLVQPVGSPLSLECTVEGTSNPNLYWYRQAAGRGLQLLFYSVGIGQISSEVPQNLSASRPQDRQFILSSKKLLLSDSGFYLCAWSVQGLVNYGYTFGSGTRLTVV.

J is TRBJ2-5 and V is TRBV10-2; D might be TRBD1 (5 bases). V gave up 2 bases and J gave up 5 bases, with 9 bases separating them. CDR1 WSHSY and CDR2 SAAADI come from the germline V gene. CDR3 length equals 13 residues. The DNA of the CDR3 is TGCGCCAGCAGTGAGGGGGCCCGCGAGACCCAGTACTTC. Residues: CASSEGARETQYF.

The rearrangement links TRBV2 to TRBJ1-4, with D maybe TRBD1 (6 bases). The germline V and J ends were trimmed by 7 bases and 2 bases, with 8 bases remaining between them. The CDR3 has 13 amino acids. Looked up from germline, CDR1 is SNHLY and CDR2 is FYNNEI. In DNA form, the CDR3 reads TGTGCCAGCACGGGGGGCACTAATGAAAAACTGTTTTTT. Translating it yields CASTGGTNEKLFF.

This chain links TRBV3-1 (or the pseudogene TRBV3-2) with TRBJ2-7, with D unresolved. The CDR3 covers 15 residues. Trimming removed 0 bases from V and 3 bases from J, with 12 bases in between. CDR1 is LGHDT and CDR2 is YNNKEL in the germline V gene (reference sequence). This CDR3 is CASSQDFSRYYEQYF. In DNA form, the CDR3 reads TGTGCCAGCAGCCAAGATTTTTCTCGGTACTACGAGCAGTACTTC.

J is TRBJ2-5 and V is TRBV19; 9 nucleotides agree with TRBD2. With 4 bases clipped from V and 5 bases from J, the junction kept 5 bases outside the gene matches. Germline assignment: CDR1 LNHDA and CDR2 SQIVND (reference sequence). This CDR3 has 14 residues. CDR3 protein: CASSTPGLAETQYF. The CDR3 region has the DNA TGTGCCAGTAGTACGCCCGGACTAGCGGAGACCCAGTACTTC.

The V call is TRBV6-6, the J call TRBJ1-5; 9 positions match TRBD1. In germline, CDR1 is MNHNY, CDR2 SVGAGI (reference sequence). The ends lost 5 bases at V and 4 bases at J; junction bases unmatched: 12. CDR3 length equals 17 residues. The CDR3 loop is CASSGSLRTGENQPQHF. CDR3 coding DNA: TGTGCCAGCAGTGGATCCCTCCGGACAGGGGAAAATCAGCCCCAGCATTTT.

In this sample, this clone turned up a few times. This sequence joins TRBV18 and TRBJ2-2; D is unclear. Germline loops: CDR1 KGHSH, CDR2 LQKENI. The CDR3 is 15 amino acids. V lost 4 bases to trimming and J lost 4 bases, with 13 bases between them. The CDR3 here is CASSRSSRGTGELFF. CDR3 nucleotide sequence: TGTGCCAGCTCACGGAGTAGTCGAGGCACCGGGGAGCTGTTTTTT.

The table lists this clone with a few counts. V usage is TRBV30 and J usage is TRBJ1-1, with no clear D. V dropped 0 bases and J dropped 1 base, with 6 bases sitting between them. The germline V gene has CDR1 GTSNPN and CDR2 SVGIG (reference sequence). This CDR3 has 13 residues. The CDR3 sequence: CAWSVIANTEAFF. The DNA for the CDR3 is TGTGCCTGGAGTGTGATAGCGAACACTGAAGCTTTCTTT.

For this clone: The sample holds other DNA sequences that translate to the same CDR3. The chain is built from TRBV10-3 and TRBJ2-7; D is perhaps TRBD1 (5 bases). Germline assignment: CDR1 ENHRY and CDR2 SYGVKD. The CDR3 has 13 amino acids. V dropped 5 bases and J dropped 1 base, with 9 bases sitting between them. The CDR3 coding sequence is TGTGCCATCAGTCTCACAGGATCCTACGAGCAGTACTTC. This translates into CAISLTGSYEQYF.

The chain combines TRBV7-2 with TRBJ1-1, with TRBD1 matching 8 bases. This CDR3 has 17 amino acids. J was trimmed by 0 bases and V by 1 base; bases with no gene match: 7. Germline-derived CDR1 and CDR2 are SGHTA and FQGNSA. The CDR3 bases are TGTGCCAGCAGCTTAGTGCAGGGGGCGAGGATGAACACTGAAGCTTTCTTT. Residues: CASSLVQGARMNTEAFF.

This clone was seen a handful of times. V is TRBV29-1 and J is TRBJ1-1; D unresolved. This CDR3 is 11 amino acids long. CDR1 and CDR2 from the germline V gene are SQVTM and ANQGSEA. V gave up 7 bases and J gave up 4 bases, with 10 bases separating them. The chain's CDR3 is CSGQDTTEAFF. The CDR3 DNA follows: TGCAGCGGCCAAGACACCACTGAAGCTTTCTTT.

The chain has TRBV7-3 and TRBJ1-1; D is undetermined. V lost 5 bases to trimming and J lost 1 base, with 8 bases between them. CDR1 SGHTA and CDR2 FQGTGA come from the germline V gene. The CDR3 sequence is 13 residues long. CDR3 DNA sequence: TGTGCCAGCAGCGGACGGGGGAACACTGAAGCTTTCTTT. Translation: CASSGRGNTEAFF.

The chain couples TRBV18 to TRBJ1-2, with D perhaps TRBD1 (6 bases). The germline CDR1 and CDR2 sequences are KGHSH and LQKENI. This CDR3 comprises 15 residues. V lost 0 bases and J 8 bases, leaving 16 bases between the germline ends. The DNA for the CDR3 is TGTGCCAGCTCACCACCGATAGACAGGCAGGAGGGCTACACCTTC. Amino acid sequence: CASSPPIDRQEGYTF.

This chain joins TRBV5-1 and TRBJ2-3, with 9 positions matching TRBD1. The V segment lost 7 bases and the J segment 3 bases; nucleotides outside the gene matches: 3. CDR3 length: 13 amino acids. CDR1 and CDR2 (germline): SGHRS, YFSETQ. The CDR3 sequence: CASAGTGTDTQYF. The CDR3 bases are TGCGCCAGCGCCGGGACAGGGACAGATACGCAGTATTTT.

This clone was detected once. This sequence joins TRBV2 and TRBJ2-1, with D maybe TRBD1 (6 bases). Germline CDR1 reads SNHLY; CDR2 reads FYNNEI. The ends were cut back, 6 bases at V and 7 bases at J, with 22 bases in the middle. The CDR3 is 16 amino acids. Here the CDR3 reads CASSEQGSPRGNEQFF. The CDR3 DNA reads TGTGCCAGCAGCGAACAGGGATCACCGAGGGGGAATGAGCAGTTCTTC.

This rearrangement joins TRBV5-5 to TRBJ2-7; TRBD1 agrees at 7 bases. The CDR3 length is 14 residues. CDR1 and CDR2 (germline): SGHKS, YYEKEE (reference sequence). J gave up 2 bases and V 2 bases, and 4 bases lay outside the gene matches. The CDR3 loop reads CASSFGQEAYEQYF. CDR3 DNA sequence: TGTGCCAGCAGCTTCGGACAGGAGGCCTACGAGCAGTACTTC.

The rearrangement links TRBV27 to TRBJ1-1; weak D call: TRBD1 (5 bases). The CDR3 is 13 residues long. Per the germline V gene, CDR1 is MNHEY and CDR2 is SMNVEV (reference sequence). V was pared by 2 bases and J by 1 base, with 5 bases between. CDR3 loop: CASSLTGNTEAFF. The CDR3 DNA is TGTGCCAGCAGTTTAACAGGGAACACTGAAGCTTTCTTT.

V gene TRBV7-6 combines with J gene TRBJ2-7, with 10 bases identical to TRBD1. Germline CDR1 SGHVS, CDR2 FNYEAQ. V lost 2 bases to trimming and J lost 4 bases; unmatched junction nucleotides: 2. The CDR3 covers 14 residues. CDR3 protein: CASSLRGQGYEQYF. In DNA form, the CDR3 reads TGTGCCAGCAGCTTACGGGGACAGGGGTACGAGCAGTACTTC.

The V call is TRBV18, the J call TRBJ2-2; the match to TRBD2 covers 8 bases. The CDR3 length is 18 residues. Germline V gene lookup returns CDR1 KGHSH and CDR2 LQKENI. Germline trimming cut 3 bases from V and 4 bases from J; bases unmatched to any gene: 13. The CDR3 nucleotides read TGTGCCAGCTCACCGACCAACGGGAGGGCCGGTGGCACCGGGGAGCTGTTTTTT. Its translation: CASSPTNGRAGGTGELFF.

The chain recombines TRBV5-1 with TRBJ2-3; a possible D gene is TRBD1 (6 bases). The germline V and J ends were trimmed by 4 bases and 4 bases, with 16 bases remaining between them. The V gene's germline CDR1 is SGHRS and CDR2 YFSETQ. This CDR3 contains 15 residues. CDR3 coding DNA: TGCGCCAGCAGCCCCACAGGGCTACCGGCAGATACGCAGTATTTT. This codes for CASSPTGLPADTQYF.

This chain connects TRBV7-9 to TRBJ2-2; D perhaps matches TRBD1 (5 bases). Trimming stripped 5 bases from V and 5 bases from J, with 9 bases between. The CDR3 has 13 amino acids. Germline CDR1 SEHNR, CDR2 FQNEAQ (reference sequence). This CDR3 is CASSAGFTGELFF. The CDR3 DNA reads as TGTGCCAGCAGCGCAGGGTTTACCGGGGAGCTGTTTTTT.

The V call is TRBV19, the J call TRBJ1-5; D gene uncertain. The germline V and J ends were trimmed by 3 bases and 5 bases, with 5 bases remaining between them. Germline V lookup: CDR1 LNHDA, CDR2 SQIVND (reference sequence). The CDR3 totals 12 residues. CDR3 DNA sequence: TGTGCCAGTAGTATGGCTGATCAGCCCCAGCATTTT. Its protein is CASSMADQPQHF. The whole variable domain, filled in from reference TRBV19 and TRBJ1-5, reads DGGITQSPKYLFRKEGQNVTLSCEQNLNHDAMYWYRQDPGQGLRLIYYSQIVNDFQKGDIAEGYSVSREKKESFPLTVTSAQKNPTAFYLCASSMADQPQHFGDGTRLSIL.